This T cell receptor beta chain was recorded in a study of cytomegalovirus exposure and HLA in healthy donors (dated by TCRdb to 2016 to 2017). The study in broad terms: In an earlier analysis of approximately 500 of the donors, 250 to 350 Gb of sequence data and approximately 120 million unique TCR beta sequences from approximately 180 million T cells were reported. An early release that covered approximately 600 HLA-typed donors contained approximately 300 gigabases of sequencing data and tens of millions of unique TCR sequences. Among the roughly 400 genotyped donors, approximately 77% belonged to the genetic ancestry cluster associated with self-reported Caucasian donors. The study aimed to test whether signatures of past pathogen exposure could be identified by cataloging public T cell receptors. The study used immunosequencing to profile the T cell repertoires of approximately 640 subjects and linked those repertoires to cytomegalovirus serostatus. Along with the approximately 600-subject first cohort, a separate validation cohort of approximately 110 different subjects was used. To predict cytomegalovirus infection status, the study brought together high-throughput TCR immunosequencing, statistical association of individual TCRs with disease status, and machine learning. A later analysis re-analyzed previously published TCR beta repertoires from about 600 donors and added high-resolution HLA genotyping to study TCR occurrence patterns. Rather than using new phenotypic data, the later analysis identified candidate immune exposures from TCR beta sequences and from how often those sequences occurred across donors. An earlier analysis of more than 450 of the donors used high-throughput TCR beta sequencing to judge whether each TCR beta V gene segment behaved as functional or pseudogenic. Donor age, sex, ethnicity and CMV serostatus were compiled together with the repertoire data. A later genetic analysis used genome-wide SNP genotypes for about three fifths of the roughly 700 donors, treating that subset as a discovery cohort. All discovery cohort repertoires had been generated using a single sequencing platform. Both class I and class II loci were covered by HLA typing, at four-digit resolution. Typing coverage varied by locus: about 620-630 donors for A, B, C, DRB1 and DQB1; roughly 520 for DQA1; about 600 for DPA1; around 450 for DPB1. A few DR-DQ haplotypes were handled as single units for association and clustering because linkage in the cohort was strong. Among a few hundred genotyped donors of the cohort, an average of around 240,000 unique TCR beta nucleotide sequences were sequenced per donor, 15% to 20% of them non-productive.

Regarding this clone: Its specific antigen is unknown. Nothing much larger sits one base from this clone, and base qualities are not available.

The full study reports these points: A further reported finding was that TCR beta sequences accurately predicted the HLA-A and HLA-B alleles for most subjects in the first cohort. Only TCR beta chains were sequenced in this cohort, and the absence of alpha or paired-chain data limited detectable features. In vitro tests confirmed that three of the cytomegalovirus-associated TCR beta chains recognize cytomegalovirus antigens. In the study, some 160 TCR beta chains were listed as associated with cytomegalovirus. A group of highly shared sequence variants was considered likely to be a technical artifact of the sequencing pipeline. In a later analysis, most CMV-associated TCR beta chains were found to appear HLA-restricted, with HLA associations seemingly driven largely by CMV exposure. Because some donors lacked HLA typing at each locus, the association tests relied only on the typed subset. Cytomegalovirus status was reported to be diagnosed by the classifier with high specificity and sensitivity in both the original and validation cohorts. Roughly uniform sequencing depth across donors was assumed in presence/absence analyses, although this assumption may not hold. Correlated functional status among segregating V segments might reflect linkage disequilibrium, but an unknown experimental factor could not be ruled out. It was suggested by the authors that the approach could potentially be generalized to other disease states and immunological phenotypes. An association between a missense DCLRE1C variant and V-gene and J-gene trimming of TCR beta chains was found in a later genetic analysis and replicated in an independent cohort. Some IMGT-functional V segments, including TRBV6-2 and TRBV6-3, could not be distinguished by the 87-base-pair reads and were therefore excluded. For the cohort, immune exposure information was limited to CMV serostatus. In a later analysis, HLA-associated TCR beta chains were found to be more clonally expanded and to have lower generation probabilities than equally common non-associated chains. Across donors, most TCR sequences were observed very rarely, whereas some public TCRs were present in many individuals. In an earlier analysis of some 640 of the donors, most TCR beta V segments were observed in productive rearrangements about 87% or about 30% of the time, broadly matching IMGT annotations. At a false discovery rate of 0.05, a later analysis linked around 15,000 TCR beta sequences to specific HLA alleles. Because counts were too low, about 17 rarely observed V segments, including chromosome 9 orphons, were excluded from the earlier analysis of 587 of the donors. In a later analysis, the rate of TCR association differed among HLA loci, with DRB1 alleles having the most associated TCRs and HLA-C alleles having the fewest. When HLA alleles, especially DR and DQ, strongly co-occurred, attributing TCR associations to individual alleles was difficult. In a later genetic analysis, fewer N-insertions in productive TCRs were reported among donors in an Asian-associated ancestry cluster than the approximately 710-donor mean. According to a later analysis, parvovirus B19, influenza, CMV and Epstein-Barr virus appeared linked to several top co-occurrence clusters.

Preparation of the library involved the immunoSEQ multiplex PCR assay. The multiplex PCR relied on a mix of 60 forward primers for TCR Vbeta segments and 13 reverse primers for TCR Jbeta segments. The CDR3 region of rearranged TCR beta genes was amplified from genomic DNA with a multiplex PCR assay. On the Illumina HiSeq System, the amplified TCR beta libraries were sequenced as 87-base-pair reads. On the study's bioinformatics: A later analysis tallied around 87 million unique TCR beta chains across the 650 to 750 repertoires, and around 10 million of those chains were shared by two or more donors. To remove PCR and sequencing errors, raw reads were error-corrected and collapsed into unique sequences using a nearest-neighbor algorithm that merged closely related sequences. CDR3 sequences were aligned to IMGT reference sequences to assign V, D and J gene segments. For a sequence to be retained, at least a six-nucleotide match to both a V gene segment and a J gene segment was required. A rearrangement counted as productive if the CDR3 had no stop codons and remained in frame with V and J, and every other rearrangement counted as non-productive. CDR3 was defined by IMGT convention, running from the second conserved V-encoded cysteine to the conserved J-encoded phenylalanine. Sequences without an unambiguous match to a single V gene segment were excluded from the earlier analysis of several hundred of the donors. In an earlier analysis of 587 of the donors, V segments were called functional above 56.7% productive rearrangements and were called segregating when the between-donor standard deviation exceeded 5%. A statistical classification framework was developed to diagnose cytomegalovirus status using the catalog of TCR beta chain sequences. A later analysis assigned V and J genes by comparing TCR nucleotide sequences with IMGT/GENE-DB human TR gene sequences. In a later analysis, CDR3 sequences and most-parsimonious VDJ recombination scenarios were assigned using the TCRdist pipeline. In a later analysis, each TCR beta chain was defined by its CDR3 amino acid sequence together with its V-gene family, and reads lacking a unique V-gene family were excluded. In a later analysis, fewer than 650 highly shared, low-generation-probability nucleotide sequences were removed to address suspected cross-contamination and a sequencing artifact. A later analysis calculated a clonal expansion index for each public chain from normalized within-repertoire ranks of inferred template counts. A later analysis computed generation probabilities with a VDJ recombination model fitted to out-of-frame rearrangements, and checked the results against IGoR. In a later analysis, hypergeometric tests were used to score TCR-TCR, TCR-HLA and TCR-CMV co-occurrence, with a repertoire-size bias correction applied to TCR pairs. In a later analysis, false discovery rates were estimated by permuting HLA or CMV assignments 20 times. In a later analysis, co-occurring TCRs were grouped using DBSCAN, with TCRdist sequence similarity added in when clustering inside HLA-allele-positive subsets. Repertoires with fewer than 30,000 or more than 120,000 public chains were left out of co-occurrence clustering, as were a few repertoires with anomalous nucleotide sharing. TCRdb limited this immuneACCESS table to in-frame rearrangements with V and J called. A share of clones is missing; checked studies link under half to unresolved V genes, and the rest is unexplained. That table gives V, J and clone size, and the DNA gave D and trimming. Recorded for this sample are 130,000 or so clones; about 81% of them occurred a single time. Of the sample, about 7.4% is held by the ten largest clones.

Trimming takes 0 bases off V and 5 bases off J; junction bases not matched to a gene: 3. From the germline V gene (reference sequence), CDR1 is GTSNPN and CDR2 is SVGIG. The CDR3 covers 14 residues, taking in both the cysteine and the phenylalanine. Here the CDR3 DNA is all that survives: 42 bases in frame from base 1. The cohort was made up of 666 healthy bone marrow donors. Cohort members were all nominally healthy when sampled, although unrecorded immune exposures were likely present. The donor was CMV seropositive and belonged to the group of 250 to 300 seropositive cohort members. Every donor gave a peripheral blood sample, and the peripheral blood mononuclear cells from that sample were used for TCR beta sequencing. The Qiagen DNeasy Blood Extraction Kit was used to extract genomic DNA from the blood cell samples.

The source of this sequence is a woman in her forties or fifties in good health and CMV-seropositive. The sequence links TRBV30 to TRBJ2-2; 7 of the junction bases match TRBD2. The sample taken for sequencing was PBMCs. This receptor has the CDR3 CAWSVLGGTGELFF. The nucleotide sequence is TGTGCCTGGAGTGTACTGGGGGGGACCGGGGAGCTGTTTTTT.